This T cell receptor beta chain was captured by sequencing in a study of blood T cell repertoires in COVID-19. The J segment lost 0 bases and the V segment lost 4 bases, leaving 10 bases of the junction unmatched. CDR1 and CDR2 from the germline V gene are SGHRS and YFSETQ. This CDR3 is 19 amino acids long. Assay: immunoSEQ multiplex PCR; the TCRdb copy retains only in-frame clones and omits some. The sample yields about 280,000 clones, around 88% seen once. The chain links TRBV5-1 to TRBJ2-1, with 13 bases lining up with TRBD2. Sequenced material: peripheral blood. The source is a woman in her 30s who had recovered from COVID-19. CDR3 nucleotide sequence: TGCGCCAGCAGCCTCCTGACTAGCGGGGGGCCGAGCTCCTACAATGAGCAGTTCTTC. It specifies CASSLLTSGGPSSYNEQFF.